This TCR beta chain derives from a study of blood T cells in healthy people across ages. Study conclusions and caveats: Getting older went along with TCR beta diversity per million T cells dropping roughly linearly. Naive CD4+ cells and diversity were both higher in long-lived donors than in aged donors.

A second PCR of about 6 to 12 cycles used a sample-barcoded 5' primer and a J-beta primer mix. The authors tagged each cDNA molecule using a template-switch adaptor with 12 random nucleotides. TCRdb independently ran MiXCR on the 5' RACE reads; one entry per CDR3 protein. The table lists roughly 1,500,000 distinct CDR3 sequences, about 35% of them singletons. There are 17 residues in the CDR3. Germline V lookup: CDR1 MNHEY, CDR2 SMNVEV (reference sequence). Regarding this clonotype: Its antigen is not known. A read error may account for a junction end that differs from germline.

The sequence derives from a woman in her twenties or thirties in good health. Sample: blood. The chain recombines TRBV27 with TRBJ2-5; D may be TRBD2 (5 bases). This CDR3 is CASSLSTGKEIQEIQYF. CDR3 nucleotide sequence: TGTGCCAGCAGTTTATCGACCGGGAAGGAGATCCAAGAGATCCAGTACTTC.